This T cell receptor (beta chain) was captured by sequencing in a study of T cell repertoires in cytomegalovirus infection. V was trimmed by 6 bases and J by 6 bases, leaving 12 bases between them. The CDR3 runs to 12 residues. Comment on this clonotype: Antigen: not known.

Each CDR3 protein gets one entry after TCRdb re-called the reads with MiXCR. The sample has about a million distinct CDR3 sequences, roughly 31% seen once. This specimen was cultured CD8+ T cells from PBMCs, taken from culture after CMV antigen stimulation. The rearrangement joins TRBV12-3 or TRBV12-4 to TRBJ2-7, with D perhaps TRBD2 (5 bases). The receptor's source is a human donor in good health (CMV status not recorded). Some clones in this sample may be carry-over from other donors' samples. This chain's CDR3 is CASSAGVLEQYF. DNA for the CDR3: TGTGCCAGCAGCGCCGGGGTTCTCGAGCAGTACTTC.